These T cell receptor beta chains were read from a single sample in a study of T cells in Graves' hyperthyroidism and ophthalmopathy. TCRdb recomputed calls from the multiplex PCR reads with MiXCR, one row per CDR3 protein. The sample shows hundreds of thousands of distinct CDR3 sequences, around 46% of them seen only once. The sequencing input was peripheral blood or thyroid tissue (not recorded which). Receptors originate from a woman aged 18-35 years with Graves' hyperthyroidism. The CDR3 runs from the conserved cysteine through the conserved F or W. A D gene is named only where the DNA matches it firmly.

>TRBD1|TRBV25-1|TRBJ1-2
CASSGRTGPLYGYTF
>NA|TRBV13|TRBJ2-7
CASSFGISPDEQYF
>TRBD2|TRBV7-2|TRBJ2-3
CASSTGTTTDTQYF
>NA|TRBV5-1|TRBJ2-7
CASADSSYEQYF
>NA|TRBV29-1|TRBJ2-2
CSVARETGELFF
>NA|TRBV15|TRBJ1-4
CATSRGNRPLFF
>TRBD2|TRBV7-9|TRBJ2-7
CASSWGLAGAHSREQYF
>TRBD1|TRBV5-1|TRBJ1-2
CASTALDRVGGYTF
>NA|TRBV5-6|TRBJ1-1
CASSAYWSTEAFF
>NA|TRBV29-1|TRBJ1-5
CSVVGTGNQPQHF
>TRBD2|TRBV25-1|TRBJ2-5
CASSFSGSGETQYF
>NA|TRBV7-9|TRBJ1-4
CASSQEREIGGKLFF
>TRBD1|TRBV29-1|TRBJ1-2
CSVGSPRTGYGYTF
>TRBD1|TRBV2|TRBJ2-7
CASLVGDRADEQYF
>NA|TRBV20-1|TRBJ2-7
CSAPRETDDEQYF
>NA|TRBV7-6|TRBJ2-1
CASSFTRGNEQFF
>TRBD1|TRBV15|TRBJ1-1
CATSNEPQGADTEAFF
>TRBD2|TRBV20-1|TRBJ2-7
CSAKRESSYEQYF
>NA|TRBV6-2/TRBV6-3|TRBJ2-7
CASSQDADRSAYEQYF
>TRBD1|TRBV15|TRBJ1-1
CATNSGDSRNTEAFF
>NA|TRBV25-1|TRBJ1-2
CAWSVLQDGYTF
>NA|TRBV20-1|TRBJ1-1
CSAKRQNSNTEAFF
>TRBD1|TRBV25-1|TRBJ1-2
CASSVRGGADYGYTF
>TRBD1|TRBV20-1|TRBJ2-7
CSASRQGETYEQYF